This entry lists 25 T cell receptor beta chains sequenced from one sample in a study of blood T cell repertoires in COVID-19. The table came from immunoSEQ multiplex PCR; TCRdb's copy has only in-frame clones and leaves some out. The table shows under 200,000 clones, with roughly 70% occurring only once. Material for sequencing was peripheral blood. These TCRs come from a woman at least 80 years old with acute or convalescent COVID-19.

The chain is built from TRBV5-1 and TRBJ1-6; no clear D gene. This CDR3 comprises 15 residues. Trimming removed 0 bases from V and 8 bases from J, with 12 bases in between. The V gene's germline CDR1 is SGHRS and CDR2 YFSETQ. The CDR3 DNA sequence: TGCGCCAGCAGCTTGGACGGGGATACTTATTCACCCCTCCACTTT. Translated, it gives CASSLDGDTYSPLHF.

This clone has more than one count but fewer than ten. The genes are TRBV27 and TRBJ2-7; TRBD2 aligns across 7 bases. Germline V gene data show CDR1 as MNHEY and CDR2 as SMNVEV (reference sequence). The CDR3 length is 14 residues. Unmatched junction bases numbered 6, after V lost 4 bases and J lost 3 bases. The CDR3 sequence is CASSSALARYEQYF. The CDR3 DNA reads as TGTGCCAGCAGTTCGGCACTAGCGCGCTACGAGCAGTACTTC.

This clone was seen only a few times. This rearrangement joins TRBV7-9 to TRBJ2-5; a weak D match, TRBD2 (6 bases). The CDR3 extends over 17 amino acids. V shed 0 bases and J shed 0 bases, with 14 bases lying between them. Looked up from germline, CDR1 is SEHNR and CDR2 is FQNEAQ (reference sequence). CDR3: CASSLAHVSGDQETQYF. The CDR3 DNA reads as TGTGCCAGCAGCTTAGCGCACGTGTCGGGGGACCAAGAGACCCAGTACTTC. The variable domain in full, with the rest retrieved from reference TRBV7-9 and TRBJ2-5, is DTGVSQNPRHKITKRGQNVTFRCDPISEHNRLYWYRQTLGQGPEFLTYFQNEAQLEKSRLLSDRFSAERPKGSFSTLEIQRTEQGDSAMYLCASSLAHVSGDQETQYFGPGTRLLVL.

This clone was detected only a few times. The J gene is TRBJ1-1, the V gene TRBV3-1 (or the pseudogene TRBV3-2), with 8 positions matching TRBD1. V lost 6 bases to trimming and J lost 6 bases; unmatched junction nucleotides: 3. The CDR3 totals 12 residues. The germline V gene encodes CDR1 LGHDT and CDR2 YNNKEL (reference sequence). The CDR3 protein is CASRQGDAEAFF. DNA for the CDR3: TGTGCCAGCAGACAGGGGGACGCTGAAGCTTTCTTT.

The V gene is TRBV7-8, the J gene TRBJ2-7, with 7 bases matching TRBD2. Trimming at V came to 1 base and at J to 4 bases, leaving 7 bases not matched to a gene. The CDR3 is 15 amino acids. Germline loops: CDR1 SGHVS, CDR2 FQNEAQ. The CDR3 DNA is TGTGCCAGCAGCTTAGTAAGCGGGACGTCTTACGAGCAGTACTTC. Protein sequence: CASSLVSGTSYEQYF.

The rearrangement links TRBV5-1 to TRBJ2-5; 7 bases are a match to TRBD2. CDR1 is SGHRS, CDR2 YFSETQ, per germline. The CDR3 consists of 15 residues. The trim removed 2 bases at V and 4 bases at J, leaving 8 bases unmatched. CDR3 sequence (DNA): TGCGCCAGCAGCTTAACATTCGGGGGGACAGAGACCCAGTACTTC. As protein: CASSLTFGGTETQYF.

The chain employs TRBV5-1 and TRBJ2-1; 7 bases fit TRBD1. The CDR3 spans 14 residues. The junction had 1 base not matched to a gene; V was cut back by 4 bases and J by 0 bases. Per germline, CDR1 SGHRS and CDR2 YFSETQ. This CDR3 reads CASSGDSSYNEQFF. The CDR3 DNA reads as TGCGCCAGCAGCGGGGACAGCTCCTACAATGAGCAGTTCTTC.

The chain joins TRBV7-9 to TRBJ2-7; D possibly corresponds to TRBD1 (5 bases). V lost 5 bases, J lost 6 bases, and 20 bases lay in between. CDR1 and CDR2 from the germline V gene are SEHNR and FQNEAQ (reference sequence). The CDR3 extends over 15 amino acids. This CDR3 is CASSLTPGKVREQYF. CDR3 coding DNA: TGTGCCAGCAGCCTAACCCCAGGGAAGGTACGCGAGCAGTACTTC. Full variable domain (outside the CDR3, taken from reference TRBV7-9 and TRBJ2-7): DTGVSQNPRHKITKRGQNVTFRCDPISEHNRLYWYRQTLGQGPEFLTYFQNEAQLEKSRLLSDRFSAERPKGSFSTLEIQRTEQGDSAMYLCASSLTPGKVREQYFGPGTRLTVT.

This clone was counted a few times. The rearrangement links TRBV5-1 to TRBJ2-5, with TRBD1 as a possible D gene (5 bases). This CDR3 comprises 14 residues. CDR1 is SGHRS, CDR2 YFSETQ, per germline. Trimming took 0 bases from V and 4 from J, leaving 10 bases between them. The CDR3 region has the DNA TGCGCCAGCAGCTTGGAATCAGGGTCAGAGACCCAGTACTTC. It codes for CASSLESGSETQYF.

The CDR3 here is CASSQTSTDTQYF. In DNA, the CDR3 is TGCGCCAGCAGCCAGACTAGCACAGATACGCAGTATTTT. This chain connects TRBV4-1 to TRBJ2-3; D not resolved. V was trimmed by 3 bases and J by 0 bases, leaving 4 bases between them. This CDR3 has 13 amino acids. Germline V CDR1 and CDR2: MGHRA, YSYEKL.

This clone was detected only a few times. The chain employs TRBV7-8 and TRBJ2-1; 7 nucleotides agree with TRBD1. Germline lookup yields CDR1 SGHVS and CDR2 FQNEAQ. V was clipped by 6 bases and J by 7 bases; unmatched bases: 9. This CDR3 region has 14 residues. For the CDR3, the DNA is TGTGCCAGCAGAATGACAGGGCTAAGGAATGAGCAGTTCTTC. It yields the protein CASRMTGLRNEQFF.

J is TRBJ2-3 and V is TRBV5-1, with TRBD2 matching 7 bases. In germline, CDR1 is SGHRS, CDR2 YFSETQ. The CDR3 is 16 amino acids. After removal of 2 bases from V and 2 bases from J, the junction contained 8 bases not matched to a gene. DNA of the CDR3: TGCGCCAGCAGCTTATATGGCGGGAGCGCCACAGATACGCAGTATTTT. The encoded protein is CASSLYGGSATDTQYF.

This clone is a singleton in its sample. The V and J genes are TRBV28 and TRBJ2-4; tentatively, D is TRBD1 (5 bases). This CDR3 is built from 12 residues. Trimming pared 3 bases from V and 11 bases from J, leaving 11 bases between. Germline lookup yields CDR1 MDHEN and CDR2 SYDVKM. The CDR3: CASSFYSGFQYF. CDR3 nucleotides: TGTGCCAGCAGTTTCTATTCAGGGTTTCAGTACTTC.

This sequence joins TRBV20-1 and TRBJ2-3; D possibly corresponds to TRBD2 (6 bases). The CDR3 consists of 15 residues. Germline V gives CDR1 DFQATT, CDR2 SNEGSKA (reference sequence). Trimming cost V 3 bases and J 5 bases, with 18 bases left between them. CDR3 bases: TGCAGTGCTAGTCAACCGAGGAGGGCCTTAGATACGCAGTATTTT. Translation: CSASQPRRALDTQYF.

This chain uses TRBV6-5 with TRBJ2-1, with 7 bases aligning to TRBD1. After removal of 6 bases from V and 0 bases from J, the junction contained 5 bases not matched to a gene. Germline V gene lookup returns CDR1 MNHEY and CDR2 SVGAGI. This CDR3 region has 15 residues. The CDR3 loop reads CASRRTGSSYNEQFF. The CDR3 bases are TGTGCCAGCAGGAGGACAGGAAGCTCCTACAATGAGCAGTTCTTC.

The V call is TRBV5-1, the J call TRBJ2-3; possibly TRBD2 for D (5 bases). V lost 1 base to trimming and J lost 2 bases, with 11 bases between them. CDR3 length equals 15 residues. CDR1 SGHRS and CDR2 YFSETQ come from the germline V gene. CDR3 sequence reads: CASSLTTSVTDTQYF. The CDR3 DNA is TGCGCCAGCAGCTTGACCACTAGTGTCACAGATACGCAGTATTTT. Supplemented by reference TRBV5-1 and TRBJ2-3, the full variable domain reads KAGVTQTPRYLIKTRGQQVTLSCSPISGHRSVSWYQQTPGQGLQFLFEYFSETQRNKGNFPGRFSGRQFSNSRSEMNVSTLELGDSALYLCASSLTTSVTDTQYFGPGTRLTVL.

The chain combines TRBV12-3 or TRBV12-4 with TRBJ2-5; D gene ambiguous. V was cut by 3 bases and J by 2 bases, with 7 bases left in between. The CDR3 is 13 residues long. CDR3 loop: CASSLSDQETQYF. CDR3 coding DNA: TGTGCCAGCAGTTTGTCAGATCAAGAGACCCAGTACTTC.

The chain uses TRBV7-9 and TRBJ2-3; 7 bases are shared with TRBD2. There are 17 residues in the CDR3. V dropped 4 bases and J dropped 2; count of bases not matched to a gene: 12. Germline CDR1 is SEHNR and CDR2 is FQNEAQ (reference sequence). The CDR3 protein is CASSSGGTTGFTDTQYF. In DNA form, the CDR3 reads TGTGCCAGCAGCTCCGGTGGGACTACCGGATTCACAGATACGCAGTATTTT.

As regards this clone: The sample contains more than one DNA sequence encoding this CDR3. The chain employs TRBV5-1 and TRBJ2-5; TRBD2 matches 10 bases. The ends lost 5 bases at V and 2 bases at J; junction bases unmatched: 6. Germline values: CDR1 SGHRS, CDR2 YFSETQ. The CDR3 contains 15 residues. CDR3 region: CASRAGLAEQETQYF. The CDR3 coding sequence is TGCGCCAGCAGGGCCGGACTAGCGGAACAAGAGACCCAGTACTTC.

The V call is TRBV5-1, the J call TRBJ2-3; 9 bases line up with TRBD1. The CDR3 has 15 residues. Losses at the gene ends were 4 bases for V and 5 bases for J; bases not matched to a gene: 8. Germline V gene data show CDR1 as SGHRS and CDR2 as YFSETQ. CDR3 sequence reads: CASSLGTGSIDTQYF. In DNA form, the CDR3 reads TGCGCCAGCAGCCTCGGGACAGGGTCGATAGATACGCAGTATTTT.

This clone occurred a few times. This sequence joins TRBV19 and TRBJ2-1; the match to TRBD2 covers 8 bases. The germline CDR1 and CDR2 sequences are LNHDA and SQIVND (reference sequence). V trimming: 5 bases; J trimming: 5 bases; junction bases outside the gene matches: 5. The CDR3 sequence is 14 residues long. The CDR3 coding sequence is TGTGCCAGTAGTGAGGGTAGCGGGGACAATGAGCAGTTCTTC. Its protein product is CASSEGSGDNEQFF.

This clone was found a few times. The chain couples TRBV28 to TRBJ1-2; TRBD1 is a possible D gene (5 bases). From germline, CDR1 is MDHEN and CDR2 SYDVKM. Trimming took 7 bases from V and 4 from J, leaving 16 bases between them. CDR3 length equals 14 residues. CDR3 sequence (DNA): TGTGCCAGCACCTTGGCACAGGAAATCTATGGCTACACCTTC. As protein: CASTLAQEIYGYTF.

Only one count was recorded for this clone. The chain has TRBV28 and TRBJ2-7, with D perhaps TRBD1 (6 bases). The germline V and J ends were trimmed by 5 bases and 1 base, with 12 bases remaining between them. This CDR3 is built from 14 residues. Germline lookup yields CDR1 MDHEN and CDR2 SYDVKM. CDR3 DNA sequence: TGTGCCAGCAGTCTGGCGGACAGTTCCTACGAGCAGTACTTC. This translates into CASSLADSSYEQYF.

The V call is TRBV10-2, the J call TRBJ2-5; 12 nucleotides align to TRBD2. V gave up 7 bases and J gave up 0 bases; unmatched junction bases: 6. Germline values: CDR1 WSHSY, CDR2 SAAADI. The CDR3 covers 16 residues. The CDR3 protein is CASTQGLAGNQETQYF. The DNA of the CDR3 is TGCGCCAGCACCCAAGGACTAGCGGGGAACCAAGAGACCCAGTACTTC.

The rearrangement uses TRBV6-2 or TRBV6-3 and TRBJ2-3; D not certain. Germline V gene sequence: CDR1 MNHEY, CDR2 SVGEGT. The CDR3 sequence is 16 residues long. V lost 2 bases, J lost 2 bases, and 14 bases lay in between. CDR3 nucleotide sequence: TGTGCCAGCAGTTACCAAGATTCGGGTGCCACAGATACGCAGTATTTT. Translation: CASSYQDSGATDTQYF.